The 27 T cell receptor beta chains given below trace back to one sample, sequenced in a study of T cell responses to AZD1222 COVID-19 vaccine. The protocol was immunoSEQ multiplex PCR, while the TCRdb copy is restricted to in-frame clones and leaves out a portion. The data show approximately 160,000 clones, about 91% seen once. The source was peripheral blood, collected 28 days after the second AZD1222 dose. These receptors came from an adult who received the AZD1222 COVID-19 vaccine.

The chain is built from TRBV12-3 or TRBV12-4 and TRBJ1-1; TRBD1 might be the D (6 bases). With 7 bases removed from V and 5 bases from J, the gap between germline ends came to 14 bases. This CDR3 is 13 amino acids long. Here the CDR3 reads CASTLNRVTEAFF. In DNA form, the CDR3 reads TGTGCCAGCACCCTCAACAGGGTAACTGAAGCTTTCTTT.

The chain is built from TRBV30 and TRBJ2-1; 9 bases are shared with TRBD2. Germline V CDR1 and CDR2: GTSNPN, SVGIG (reference sequence). The CDR3 is made up of 15 amino acids. Germline trimming cut 0 bases from V and 6 bases from J; bases unmatched to any gene: 6. CDR3 coding DNA: TGTGCCTGGAGTGTACAAGCGGGGGGACCCAATGAGCAGTTCTTC. Its translation is CAWSVQAGGPNEQFF.

The J gene is TRBJ1-5, the V gene TRBV6-5, with unresolved D. CDR1 and CDR2 (germline): MNHEY, SVGAGI. The CDR3 runs 13 residues. Trimming took 7 bases from V and 6 from J, leaving 13 bases between them. Here the CDR3 reads CASTPGWGQPQHF. The DNA for the CDR3 is TGTGCCAGCACCCCCGGCTGGGGTCAGCCCCAGCATTTT.

The chain is built from TRBV5-5 and TRBJ1-5, with D perhaps matching TRBD1 (5 bases). CDR3 length: 13 amino acids. V was clipped by 5 bases and J by 5 bases, with 11 bases between them. The V gene's germline CDR1 is SGHKS and CDR2 YYEKEE (reference sequence). This CDR3 is CASSRDRDQPQHF. The CDR3 coding sequence is TGTGCCAGCAGTCGGGACCGCGATCAGCCCCAGCATTTT. The complete variable domain, with remaining parts taken from reference TRBV5-5 and TRBJ1-5, reads DAGVTQSPTHLIKTRGQQVTLRCSPISGHKSVSWYQQVLGQGPQFIFQYYEKEERGRGNFPDRFSARQFPNYSSELNVNALLLGDSALYLCASSRDRDQPQHFGDGTRLSIL.

V is TRBV4-1 and J is TRBJ2-1, with D unresolved. The CDR3 is made up of 13 amino acids. Germline V gives CDR1 MGHRA, CDR2 YSYEKL. Deletions cut 3 bases from V and 5 bases from J, with 8 bases between. This CDR3 reads CASSHPFDNEQFF. CDR3 DNA sequence: TGCGCCAGCAGCCACCCCTTCGACAATGAGCAGTTCTTC.

Concerning this clone: The same CDR3 also results from other DNA sequences found in this sample. The chain joins TRBV27 to TRBJ2-1, with a tentative D call TRBD2 (5 bases). V was cut by 3 bases and J by 5 bases, with 11 bases left in between. In germline, CDR1 is MNHEY, CDR2 SMNVEV (reference sequence). CDR3 length equals 14 residues. CDR3 sequence reads: CASSLTRVNNEQFF. As DNA, the CDR3 is TGTGCCAGCAGTTTGACGCGGGTCAACAATGAGCAGTTCTTC.

The chain links TRBV30 to TRBJ1-1; TRBD1 agrees at 8 bases. The CDR3 is made up of 16 amino acids. The junction had 9 bases not matched to a gene; V was cut back by 3 bases and J by 0 bases. CDR1 and CDR2 (germline): GTSNPN, SVGIG (reference sequence). DNA of the CDR3: TGTGCCTGGAGGAGGCAGGGGGCGCGAATGAACACTGAAGCTTTCTTT. Its translation: CAWRRQGARMNTEAFF.

The J gene is TRBJ1-1, the V gene TRBV5-6, with TRBD1 matching 8 bases. The V segment lost 0 bases and the J segment 8 bases; nucleotides outside the gene matches: 9. The CDR3 is 15 amino acids. Germline V lookup: CDR1 SGHDT, CDR2 YYEEEE. DNA of the CDR3: TGTGCCAGCAGCTTGGCCGGGACAGGCCTCTACGAAGCTTTCTTT. Protein: CASSLAGTGLYEAFF.

The chain employs TRBV2 and TRBJ1-2, with D uncertain. The CDR3 runs to 15 residues. CDR1 SNHLY and CDR2 FYNNEI come from the germline V gene. With 0 bases removed from V and 0 bases from J, the gap between germline ends came to 8 bases. In nucleotides, the CDR3 is TGTGCCAGCAGTGAAGCCTCGAGCACTAACTATGGCTACACCTTC. Translating it yields CASSEASSTNYGYTF.

The CDR3 spells CASRRGAGANVLTF. The CDR3 DNA sequence: TGTGCCAGTCGTAGGGGGGCTGGGGCCAACGTCCTGACTTTC. The chain has TRBV6-5 and TRBJ2-6; D possibly matches TRBD1 or TRBD2 (6 bases each). Per germline, CDR1 MNHEY and CDR2 SVGAGI. V was pared by 9 bases and J by 2 bases, with 11 bases between. CDR3 length: 14 amino acids.

The V call is TRBV7-8, the J call TRBJ2-7; D is unclear. The CDR3 contains 14 residues. Germline lookup yields CDR1 SGHVS and CDR2 FQNEAQ. Trimming removed 2 bases from V and 3 bases from J, with 11 bases in between. CDR3 sequence (DNA): TGTGCCAGCAGCTTAATGGCAGCTAACTACGAGCAGTACTTC. It encodes CASSLMAANYEQYF.

CDR3 coding DNA: TGTGCCAGCAGCGCCCTCCAAGGGGGAAGCACAGATACGCAGTATTTT. Translated, it gives CASSALQGGSTDTQYF. The rearrangement links TRBV3-1 (or the pseudogene TRBV3-2) to TRBJ2-3; maybe TRBD1 (6 bases). Deletions cut 5 bases from V and 0 bases from J, with 15 bases between. CDR3 size: 16 residues. CDR1 and CDR2 (germline): LGHDT, YNNKEL (reference sequence).

The chain is built from TRBV5-6 and TRBJ2-7; 8 bases map to TRBD1. CDR1 is SGHDT and CDR2 is YYEEEE in the germline V gene. After removal of 3 bases from V and 2 bases from J, the junction contained 4 bases not matched to a gene. The CDR3 is 14 residues long. The CDR3 is CASSYLQGAYEQYF. The CDR3 DNA sequence: TGTGCCAGCAGCTACCTACAGGGGGCCTACGAGCAGTACTTC. The whole variable domain, filled in from reference TRBV5-6 and TRBJ2-7, reads DAGVTQSPTHLIKTRGQQVTLRCSPKSGHDTVSWYQQALGQGPQFIFQYYEEEERQRGNFPDRFSGHQFPNYSSELNVNALLLGDSALYLCASSYLQGAYEQYFGPGTRLTVT.

V is TRBV7-2 and J is TRBJ2-1, with D perhaps TRBD1 (5 bases). Trimming took off 3 bases at V and 0 bases at J, with 9 bases between the two ends. Germline-derived CDR1 and CDR2 are SGHTA and FQGNSA. The CDR3 covers 15 residues. The CDR3 is CASSFIGDSYNEQFF. CDR3 coding DNA: TGTGCCAGCAGCTTCATAGGGGACTCCTACAATGAGCAGTTCTTC.

This chain joins TRBV12-5 and TRBJ2-1; D is uncertain. Deletions cut 0 bases from V and 3 bases from J, with 6 bases between. Germline values: CDR1 LGHNT, CDR2 FRNRAP. The CDR3 covers 14 residues. CDR3 amino acids: CASGLVTVYNEQFF. The CDR3 DNA reads as TGTGCTAGTGGTTTGGTAACCGTCTACAATGAGCAGTTCTTC.

The genes are TRBV5-6 and TRBJ1-5; D unresolved. V was clipped by 2 bases and J by 0 bases, with 15 bases between them. CDR1 and CDR2 (germline): SGHDT, YYEEEE. CDR3 length equals 17 residues. The CDR3 reads CASSFSSYGYSNQPQHF. For the CDR3, the DNA is TGTGCCAGCAGCTTCTCATCATACGGCTATAGCAATCAGCCCCAGCATTTT.

V gene TRBV5-6 combines with J gene TRBJ1-1, with a tentative D call TRBD1 (5 bases). CDR1 and CDR2 (germline): SGHDT, YYEEEE. This CDR3 region has 15 residues. Between the trimmed V and J ends, which lost 3 bases and 1 base, there was a span of 13 bases. The CDR3 reads CASSWRQTQNTEAFF. CDR3 bases: TGTGCCAGCAGCTGGCGACAGACCCAGAACACTGAAGCTTTCTTT. Combining the CDR3 with reference TRBV5-6 and TRBJ1-1 gives the whole variable domain DAGVTQSPTHLIKTRGQQVTLRCSPKSGHDTVSWYQQALGQGPQFIFQYYEEEERQRGNFPDRFSGHQFPNYSSELNVNALLLGDSALYLCASSWRQTQNTEAFFGQGTRLTVV.

The rearrangement uses TRBV9 and TRBJ1-4; 10 bases align to TRBD1. V trimming: 7 bases; J trimming: 2 bases; junction bases outside the gene matches: 5. The CDR3 is 15 residues long. CDR1 and CDR2 from the germline V gene are SGDLS and YYNGEE. CDR3 nucleotide sequence: TGTGCCAGCGGAGGGACAGGGGCGACTAATGAAAAACTGTTTTTT. Protein product: CASGGTGATNEKLFF.

The rearrangement links TRBV4-2 to TRBJ1-4; TRBD1 might be the D (6 bases). CDR3 length: 15 residues. Germline assignment: CDR1 LGHNA and CDR2 YNFKEQ. Trimming pared 0 bases from V and 5 bases from J, leaving 10 bases between. This CDR3 reads CASSQEGQTNEKLFF. The CDR3 DNA follows: TGTGCCAGCAGCCAAGAAGGACAGACAAATGAAAAACTGTTTTTT.

The CDR3 region has the DNA TGCGCCAGCAGCTTGGGGGGCACGGGCTCCTACAATGAGCAGTTCTTC. It yields the protein CASSLGGTGSYNEQFF. J is TRBJ2-1 and V is TRBV5-1, with D perhaps TRBD1 (5 bases). V gave up 0 bases and J gave up 0 bases, with 10 bases separating them. The germline V gene encodes CDR1 SGHRS and CDR2 YFSETQ. This CDR3 contains 16 residues.

The CDR3 region is CASPMAGQPNEKLFF. The DNA of the CDR3 is TGTGCCTCTCCCATGGCAGGACAGCCTAATGAAAAACTGTTTTTT. The genes are TRBV21-1 and TRBJ1-4; the D call of TRBD1 is as the table states it, not checked on the DNA. TRBV21-1 is designated a pseudogene. There are 15 residues in the CDR3.

This chain uses TRBV5-4 with TRBJ1-4, with 7 bases matching TRBD1. V shed 4 bases and J 8 bases; nucleotides not matched to a gene: 8. This CDR3 is built from 14 residues. CDR1 SGHNT and CDR2 YYREEE come from the germline V gene (reference sequence). CDR3 loop: CASSPGGGSEKLFF. The DNA for the CDR3 is TGTGCCAGCAGCCCAGGGGGGGGATCCGAAAAACTGTTTTTT.

This chain joins TRBV14 and TRBJ2-1, with D possibly matching TRBD1 (6 bases). This CDR3 has 16 residues. Germline CDR1 and CDR2: SGHDN and FVKESK. V was cut by 2 bases and J by 4 bases, with 15 bases left in between. The CDR3 spells CASSQTRMTGYNEQFF. The CDR3 nucleotides are TGTGCCAGCAGCCAAACTCGGATGACAGGTTACAATGAGCAGTTCTTC. The full variable domain, rest sourced from reference TRBV14 and TRBJ2-1, is EAGVTQFPSHSVIEKGQTVTLRCDPISGHDNLYWYRRVMGKEIKFLLHFVKESKQDESGMPNNRFLAERTGGTYSTLKVQPAELEDSGVYFCASSQTRMTGYNEQFFGPGTRLTVL.

The chain couples TRBV9 to TRBJ2-3; 7 bases map to TRBD2. The V and J ends lost 3 bases and 4 bases, in that order; junction bases with no gene match: 17. The CDR3 has 18 amino acids. CDR1 is SGDLS, CDR2 YYNGEE, per germline. CDR3 DNA sequence: TGTGCCAGCAGCGAGTCCCTATCGGCGGGGGTGAGGGCAGATACGCAGTATTTT. Its protein is CASSESLSAGVRADTQYF. The whole variable domain, remainder taken from reference TRBV9 and TRBJ2-3, is DSGVTQTPKHLITATGQRVTLRCSPRSGDLSVYWYQQSLDQGLQFLIQYYNGEERAKGNILERFSAQQFPDLHSELNLSSLELGDSALYFCASSESLSAGVRADTQYFGPGTRLTVL.

The chain combines TRBV14 with TRBJ2-7; TRBD1 agrees at 7 bases. Germline CDR1 and CDR2: SGHDN and FVKESK. This CDR3 is 13 amino acids long. J was trimmed by 6 bases and V by 6 bases; bases with no gene match: 8. CDR3 nucleotide sequence: TGTGCCAGCAGTCCTCAGACAGGGTTCGAGCAGTACTTC. This encodes CASSPQTGFEQYF.

V and J are TRBV19 and TRBJ2-1; 12 bases are shared with TRBD2. This CDR3 comprises 17 residues. The V segment lost 5 bases and the J segment 1 base; nucleotides outside the gene matches: 6. Germline V gene data show CDR1 as LNHDA and CDR2 as SQIVND (reference sequence). The chain's CDR3 is CASSGPSGGASYNEQFF. The CDR3 DNA is TGTGCCAGTAGTGGTCCTAGCGGGGGGGCGTCCTACAATGAGCAGTTCTTC.

The chain combines TRBV11-2 with TRBJ1-2; 8 bases align to TRBD1. Germline lookup yields CDR1 SGHAT and CDR2 FQNNGV. V was clipped by 5 bases and J by 6 bases; unmatched bases: 11. This CDR3 spans 15 amino acids. The CDR3 DNA sequence: TGTGCCAGCAGCCGTTATACGACAGGGGCGGATGGCTACACCTTC. Translated, it gives CASSRYTTGADGYTF.